Listed below are T cell receptor beta chains from one sample, sequenced in a study of CD8+CD57+ T cells in acquired aplastic anemia. One entry per CDR3 protein results from TCRdb running MiXCR on the reads. The data show approximately 95,000 distinct CDR3 sequences, around 62% seen once. The sequenced material came from sorted CD4+, CD8+, or CD8+CD57+ T cells (not recorded which) from PBMCs. All receptors derive from a human donor with aplastic anemia. Each CDR3 is given with its conserved first and last residue. The D gene is left open where the match is weak. Size values are once, few and many counts, or a class for expanded clones, and some rows have none.

d_gene	abundance	v_gene	j_gene	CDR3aa	CDR3nt
TRBD1	few	TRBV24-1	TRBJ2-5	CATSDGTGTLETQYF	TGTGCCACCAGTGATGGGACAGGGACTTTAGAGACCCAGTACTTC
-	-	TRBV20-1	TRBJ1-1	CSARDGTEAFF	TGCAGTGCTAGAGATGGTACTGAAGCTTTCTTT
-	-	TRBV7-6	TRBJ1-1	CASSPGKNTEAFF	TGTGCCAGCAGTCCGGGAAAGAACACTGAAGCTTTCTTT
-	-	TRBV10-2	TRBJ2-7	CASNGGGQDSYEQYF	TGCGCCAGCAATGGGGGGGGCCAAGACTCCTACGAGCAGTACTTC
TRBD2	-	TRBV29-1	TRBJ2-7	CSVTIAGGSSYEQYF	TGCAGCGTCACTATAGCGGGAGGGAGCTCCTACGAGCAGTACTTC
TRBD1	few	TRBV20-1	TRBJ1-1	CSVRQGPYTEAFF	TGCAGTGTCCGACAGGGTCCGTACACTGAAGCTTTCTTT
TRBD1	-	TRBV29-1	TRBJ2-1	CSVGAPTGDGNEQFF	TGCAGCGTTGGTGCCCCAACAGGGGATGGCAATGAGCAGTTCTTC
-	-	TRBV2	TRBJ2-2	CASSRPRLSGGELFF	TGTGCCAGCAGTCGCCCCCGGCTTAGCGGCGGGGAGCTGTTTTTT
TRBD1	-	TRBV24-1	TRBJ2-7	CAKGTRGYEQYF	TGTGCCAAAGGAACCAGGGGGTACGAGCAGTACTTC
-	-	TRBV29-1	TRBJ1-2	CSVERSGHSAF	TGCAGCGTTGAGAGGTCGGGACACAGTGCCTTC
-	-	TRBV10-3	TRBJ2-3	CAINTSTDTQYF	TGTGCCATCAATACGAGCACAGATACGCAGTATTTT
-	once	TRBV29-1	TRBJ2-1	CSVGRDYYNEQFF	TGCAGCGTTGGGCGTGATTACTACAATGAGCAGTTCTTC
TRBD2	many	TRBV9	TRBJ2-1	CASSGGGGRYNEQFF	TGTGCCAGCAGCGGGGGCGGGGGACGATACAATGAGCAGTTCTTC
-	many	TRBV7-9	TRBJ2-2	CASSLGGAGELFF	TGTGCCAGCAGCTTAGGGGGAGCCGGGGAGCTGTTTTTT
TRBD1	-	TRBV6-1	TRBJ2-7	CASRSGQGAHEQYF	TGTGCCAGCAGATCGGGACAGGGGGCACACGAGCAGTACTTC
TRBD1	-	TRBV6-1	TRBJ1-5	CASRGTGGTFSNQPQHF	TGTGCCAGCAGAGGGACAGGGGGAACCTTTAGCAATCAGCCCCAGCATTTT
-	-	TRBV2	TRBJ2-2	CASRPTRNTGELFF	TGTGCCAGCAGACCAACAAGGAACACCGGGGAGCTGTTTTTT
TRBD2	-	TRBV29-1	TRBJ2-5	CSGLAGAGQETQYF	TGCAGCGGACTAGCGGGGGCGGGCCAAGAGACCCAGTACTTC
TRBD1	-	TRBV11-1	TRBJ2-7	CASSSLWGDRAYEQYF	TGTGCCAGCAGCTCCCTCTGGGGGGACAGGGCGTACGAGCAGTACTTC
-	-	TRBV25-1	TRBJ1-5	CASSETARNQPQHF	TGTGCCAGCAGTGAGACAGCCCGCAATCAGCCCCAGCATTTT
TRBD1	-	TRBV7-2	TRBJ2-3	CASSADRFSSDTQYF	TGTGCCAGCAGCGCGGACAGGTTTTCATCAGATACGCAGTATTTT
-	-	TRBV7-2	TRBJ2-7	CASSSSSYEQYF	TGTGCCAGCAGCTCCTCCTCCTACGAGCAGTACTTC
TRBD2	-	TRBV2	TRBJ2-2	CASTLAEANTGELFF	TGTGCCAGCACACTAGCGGAGGCGAACACCGGGGAGCTGTTTTTT
-	many	TRBV7-9	TRBJ2-1	CASSSTKIGRDLYNEQFF	TGTGCCAGCAGCTCCACCAAAATAGGAAGGGACCTCTACAATGAGCAGTTCTTC
-	-	TRBV7-2	TRBJ2-3	CASSFVRYTDTQYF	TGTGCCAGCAGCTTCGTAAGGTACACAGATACGCAGTATTTT
-	-	TRBV3-1	TRBJ2-7	CASSPSLGRGYEQYF	TGTGCCAGCAGCCCCTCCCTCGGCAGGGGATACGAGCAGTACTTC
-	-	TRBV20-1	TRBJ2-5	CSARDLQRVQETQYF	TGCAGTGCTAGAGATCTCCAAAGGGTGCAAGAGACCCAGTACTTC
-	-	TRBV11-2	TRBJ1-2	CASSLVLASANYGYTF	TGTGCCAGCAGCTTAGTCCTCGCCTCGGCTAACTATGGCTACACCTTC
TRBD1	once	TRBV7-9	TRBJ1-2	CASNRQGGTYGYTF	TGTGCCAGCAACCGACAGGGAGGGACTTATGGCTACACCTTC
TRBD1	-	TRBV9	TRBJ2-7	CASSVLPGQGASEQYF	TGTGCCAGCAGCGTCCTACCGGGACAGGGGGCGTCCGAGCAGTACTTC
-	-	TRBV2	TRBJ2-1	CASSEWPAADEQFF	TGTGCCAGCAGTGAATGGCCCGCGGCGGACGAGCAGTTCTTC
-	-	TRBV29-1	TRBJ1-4	CSVAAGTTTNEKLFF	TGCAGCGTTGCTGCAGGGACAACAACTAATGAAAAACTGTTTTTT
-	-	TRBV29-1	TRBJ1-1	CSGAGEATEAFF	TGCAGCGGAGCAGGGGAGGCCACTGAAGCTTTCTTT
-	-	TRBV10-2	TRBJ1-6	CASSEYPIRALHF	TGCGCCAGCAGTGAATACCCTATTCGGGCCCTCCACTTT
-	-	TRBV12-3/TRBV12-4	TRBJ1-2	CASSREIDYGYTF	TGTGCCAGCAGTCGGGAAATTGACTATGGCTACACCTTC
-	-	TRBV6-1	TRBJ2-7	CASCRERSHEQYF	TGTGCCAGCTGTCGGGAGAGGTCCCACGAGCAGTACTTC
-	-	TRBV4-1	TRBJ1-5	CASSQGLGEFSNQPQHF	TGCGCCAGCAGCCAGGGACTGGGGGAGTTTAGCAATCAGCCCCAGCATTTT
-	-	TRBV29-1	TRBJ2-1	CSVCNTATPVNEQFF	TGCAGCGTCTGTAACACAGCGACCCCAGTCAATGAGCAGTTCTTC
-	few	TRBV7-2	TRBJ1-2	CASSLDRKYGYTF	TGTGCCAGCAGCTTAGACAGAAAGTATGGCTACACCTTC
-	few	TRBV7-9	TRBJ2-7	CASVRLVPYEQYF	TGTGCCAGCGTGCGACTAGTCCCCTACGAGCAGTACTTC